This T cell receptor beta chain was sequenced for a study of cytomegalovirus exposure and HLA in healthy donors. Notes on the study in general: Data from an earlier analysis indicated that most TCR beta V segments were productive either about 90% or about 30% of the time. Specific recognition of CMV antigens was confirmed in vitro for a few chains (all CMV-associated). When presence/absence was analysed, sequencing depth was taken to be roughly uniform across donors. In a later analysis, at a false discovery rate of 0.05, 17,000 or so TCR beta sequences matched HLA alleles.

Turning to this clone: Its matching antigen is unknown.

V was pared by 3 bases and J by 5 bases, with 14 bases between. Germline-derived CDR1 and CDR2 are MNHNS and SASEGT. This CDR3 is built from 14 residues. Primers: 60 Vbeta forward and 13 Jbeta reverse. The data were produced by immunoSEQ multiplex PCR, yet TCRdb's version contains in-frame clones alone and is incomplete. Of 100,000 or so clones listed, 70% to 85% were seen once; the top ten hold approximately 11%. Material for sequencing was PBMCs. This chain joins TRBV6-1 and TRBJ2-7; D gene unclear. This receptor was identified in a man aged 35-49 years in good health and CMV-seropositive. The CDR3 is CASSEQPLADEQYF. The CDR3 bases are TGTGCCAGCAGTGAGCAACCTTTGGCAGACGAGCAGTACTTC.